One and the same sample provided the 27 T cell receptor beta chains below, sequenced in a study of blood T cell repertoires in COVID-19. Here immunoSEQ multiplex PCR was the method, and the copy in TCRdb shows in-frame clones only, minus some. The profile shows a few hundred thousand clones, roughly 87% of them singletons. The sample comprised PBMCs or T cells enriched from blood (not recorded which). These receptors were taken from a woman in her twenties or thirties who had recovered from COVID-19.

The chain is built from TRBV6-5 and TRBJ2-7, with 9 bases lining up with TRBD1. Germline V gene lookup returns CDR1 MNHEY and CDR2 SVGAGI. The CDR3 length is 14 residues. V lost 6 bases and J lost 5; bases outside the gene matches: 8. The CDR3 DNA follows: TGTGCCAGCAGGGACCCCGGGACAGGGAACGAGCAGTACTTC. This sequence encodes CASRDPGTGNEQYF.

The chain uses TRBV5-4 and TRBJ1-4; D unresolved. Germline V gives CDR1 SGHNT, CDR2 YYREEE (reference sequence). Trimming took 0 bases from V and 7 from J, leaving 16 bases between them. The length of the CDR3 is 16 residues. CDR3 protein: CASSLGDGGPGEKLFF. For the CDR3, the DNA is TGTGCCAGCAGCTTGGGAGACGGAGGGCCGGGTGAAAAACTGTTTTTT.

The chain couples TRBV6-5 to TRBJ2-1, with TRBD2 matching 11 bases. The V gene's germline CDR1 is MNHEY and CDR2 SVGAGI. Germline trimming cut 8 bases from V and 4 bases from J; bases unmatched to any gene: 4. There are 14 residues in the CDR3. The CDR3 DNA reads TGTGCCAGCCTAGCGGGGGGCACTTACAATGAGCAGTTCTTC. Protein product: CASLAGGTYNEQFF.

The chain recombines TRBV4-1 with TRBJ2-2, with 12 positions matching TRBD2. Looked up from germline, CDR1 is MGHRA and CDR2 is YSYEKL. J gave up 1 base and V 3 bases, and 9 bases lay outside the gene matches. The CDR3 length is 19 residues. CDR3 sequence: CASSQPTSGGRLNTGELFF. The DNA for the CDR3 is TGCGCCAGCAGCCAGCCAACTAGCGGGGGGCGCCTGAACACCGGGGAGCTGTTTTTT.

V gene TRBV14 combines with J gene TRBJ1-2; 7 positions agree with TRBD1. The CDR3 extends over 13 amino acids. CDR1 SGHDN and CDR2 FVKESK come from the germline V gene. The V gene end was trimmed by 4 bases and the J gene end by 6 bases; junction bases not matched to a gene: 5. CDR3 sequence reads: CASSPNRGNGYTF. CDR3 coding DNA: TGTGCCAGCAGCCCAAACAGGGGAAATGGCTACACCTTC. Full variable domain (missing parts from reference TRBV14 and TRBJ1-2): EAGVTQFPSHSVIEKGQTVTLRCDPISGHDNLYWYRRVMGKEIKFLLHFVKESKQDESGMPNNRFLAERTGGTYSTLKVQPAELEDSGVYFCASSPNRGNGYTFGSGTRLTVV.

This chain links TRBV28 with TRBJ1-1; 9 nucleotides line up with TRBD1. Per germline, CDR1 MDHEN and CDR2 SYDVKM. This CDR3 has 15 residues. V gave up 7 bases and J gave up 2 bases; unmatched junction bases: 8. As DNA, the CDR3 is TGTGCCAGCACTGTGACAGGGGGAGGAAACACTGAAGCTTTCTTT. Protein sequence: CASTVTGGGNTEAFF.

The CDR3 region is CASTNGGGAKEQFF. The CDR3 DNA sequence: TGTGCCAGTACCAACGGCGGGGGGGCGAAAGAGCAGTTCTTC. The chain links TRBV19 to TRBJ2-1; 9 bases match TRBD2. CDR3 length equals 14 residues. Germline V lookup: CDR1 LNHDA, CDR2 SQIVND (reference sequence). V lost 7 bases to trimming and J lost 10 bases; unmatched junction nucleotides: 11.

The chain couples TRBV4-3 to TRBJ2-3; the match to TRBD2 covers 15 bases. CDR1 is LGHNA and CDR2 is YSLEER in the germline V gene. Losses at the gene ends were 4 bases for V and 0 bases for J; bases not matched to a gene: 8. The CDR3 runs 19 residues. The CDR3 region has the DNA TGCGCCAGCAGCCGCGGACTAGCGGGGGGGCAAACTAGCACAGATACGCAGTATTTT. Its translation: CASSRGLAGGQTSTDTQYF.

This sequence joins TRBV6-5 and TRBJ1-4; D is uncertain. The ends were cut back, 7 bases at V and 2 bases at J, with 11 bases in the middle. Germline V gene sequence: CDR1 MNHEY, CDR2 SVGAGI. The CDR3 is 14 residues long. The CDR3 DNA sequence: TGTGCCAGCACCGAATCGGGGACTAATGAAAAACTGTTTTTT. Amino acid sequence: CASTESGTNEKLFF.

This clone was recorded only once. The rearrangement links TRBV6-2 or TRBV6-3 to TRBJ2-5; TRBD2 aligns across 9 bases. Germline V gene sequence: CDR1 MNHEY, CDR2 SVGEGT. V dropped 2 bases and J dropped 2; count of bases not matched to a gene: 12. The CDR3 contains 18 residues. CDR3 protein: CASSYPLAGSLTQETQYF. DNA of the CDR3: TGTGCCAGCAGTTACCCTCTAGCGGGGTCCCTCACGCAAGAGACCCAGTACTTC.

V gene TRBV6-5 combines with J gene TRBJ2-2; D is perhaps TRBD2 (5 bases). The CDR3 contains 12 residues. V lost 7 bases, J lost 7 bases, and 10 bases lay in between. Germline values: CDR1 MNHEY, CDR2 SVGAGI. The CDR3 region has the DNA TGTGCCAGCACCGTAAGCGGCGGGGAGCTGTTTTTT. It codes for CASTVSGGELFF.

This clone was counted between two and nine times. The chain uses TRBV7-9 and TRBJ1-2; possibly TRBD1 for D (6 bases). The CDR3 has 13 residues. V was cut by 5 bases and J by 6 bases, with 13 bases left in between. Germline CDR1 is SEHNR and CDR2 is FQNEAQ (reference sequence). CDR3 DNA sequence: TGTGCCAGCAGCCGTGGGGGCCGAGATGGCTACACCTTC. Residues: CASSRGGRDGYTF.

This chain uses TRBV7-2 with TRBJ1-4, with no clear D. CDR1 is SGHTA, CDR2 FQGNSA, per germline. The V gene lost 1 base and the J gene lost 10 bases, with 13 bases spanning the gap. The CDR3 has 14 amino acids. The CDR3 spells CASSLEEGKGKLFF. In DNA, the CDR3 is TGTGCCAGCAGCTTAGAGGAGGGAAAAGGAAAACTGTTTTTT. The full variable domain, completed using reference TRBV7-2 and TRBJ1-4, is GAGVSQSPSNKVTEKGKDVELRCDPISGHTALYWYRQSLGQGLEFLIYFQGNSAPDKSGLPSDRFSAERTGGSVSTLTIQRTQQEDSAVYLCASSLEEGKGKLFFGSGTQLSVL.

The chain has TRBV6-5 and TRBJ1-2; D remains ambiguous. The CDR3 is 14 residues long. V lost 7 bases, J lost 8 bases, and 20 bases lay in between. Germline-derived CDR1 and CDR2 are MNHEY and SVGAGI. For the CDR3, the DNA is TGTGCCAGCAACCCAGTGCCCAGAACGGGAGGCTACACCTTC. It encodes CASNPVPRTGGYTF.

The J gene is TRBJ1-5, the V gene TRBV2; TRBD1 aligns across 7 bases. Germline assignment: CDR1 SNHLY and CDR2 FYNNEI. This CDR3 is 16 amino acids long. V lost 7 bases, J lost 6 bases, and 15 bases stayed unmatched. In nucleotides, the CDR3 is TGTGCCAGCAAAACCAATGATAAGGGGGCTCTTCAGCCCCAGCATTTT. Protein product: CASKTNDKGALQPQHF. The full variable domain, rest sourced from reference TRBV2 and TRBJ1-5, is EPEVTQTPSHQVTQMGQEVILRCVPISNHLYFYWYRQILGQKVEFLVSFYNNEISEKSEIFDDQFSVERPDGSNFTLKIRSTKLEDSAMYFCASKTNDKGALQPQHFGDGTRLSIL.

This chain joins TRBV4-1 and TRBJ2-3; maybe TRBD2 (7 bases). The CDR3 sequence is 16 residues long. Germline lookup yields CDR1 MGHRA and CDR2 YSYEKL. Deletions cut 1 base from V and 0 bases from J, with 11 bases between. CDR3 sequence (DNA): TGCGCCAGCAGCCAAGGCGGGGGCGCTAGCACAGATACGCAGTATTTT. Translation: CASSQGGGASTDTQYF.

This chain links TRBV5-1 with TRBJ1-1; the match to TRBD1 covers 7 bases. V dropped 4 bases and J dropped 1; count of bases not matched to a gene: 7. Germline values: CDR1 SGHRS, CDR2 YFSETQ. The CDR3 has 15 amino acids. The CDR3 loop reads CASSRPGQPNTEAFF. In DNA form, the CDR3 reads TGCGCCAGCAGCCGACCGGGACAGCCGAACACTGAAGCTTTCTTT.

This chain connects TRBV13 to TRBJ2-5, with D possibly TRBD1 on 5 matching bases. Deletions cut 5 bases from V and 4 bases from J, with 14 bases between. There are 14 residues in the CDR3. Germline V lookup: CDR1 PRHDT, CDR2 FYEKMQ (reference sequence). CDR3 nucleotides: TGTGCCAGCAGCCCTGGGGCTGGCCGAGAGACCCAGTACTTC. As protein: CASSPGAGRETQYF.

This rearrangement joins TRBV27 to TRBJ1-5; the D gene is possibly TRBD1 (5 bases). Germline V gives CDR1 MNHEY, CDR2 SMNVEV (reference sequence). The V end was cut by 0 bases, the J end by 5 bases, with 29 bases between. The CDR3 is made up of 21 amino acids. Written as DNA, the CDR3 is TGTGCCAGCAGTTTATCAACCCCAGGGAATCGGGGGGTAAGGATTGATCAGCCCCAGCATTTT. Its protein product is CASSLSTPGNRGVRIDQPQHF.

V gene TRBV5-6 combines with J gene TRBJ2-7; D perhaps matches TRBD1 (6 bases). The ends were cut back, 4 bases at V and 5 bases at J, with 13 bases in the middle. CDR1 SGHDT and CDR2 YYEEEE come from the germline V gene. This CDR3 comprises 13 residues. CDR3 sequence: CASSGIRGHEQYF. The CDR3 DNA sequence: TGTGCCAGCAGCGGGATCAGGGGTCACGAGCAGTACTTC.

V and J are TRBV7-9 and TRBJ2-1; TRBD1 aligns across 9 bases. After removal of 4 bases from V and 5 bases from J, the junction contained 0 bases not matched to a gene. The germline V gene has CDR1 SEHNR and CDR2 FQNEAQ (reference sequence). The CDR3 covers 13 residues. The CDR3 nucleotides read TGTGCCAGCAGCTGGGACAGGGACAATGAGCAGTTCTTC. Translated: CASSWDRDNEQFF.

This chain links TRBV27 with TRBJ2-5; TRBD2 aligns across 7 bases. V was clipped by 2 bases and J by 4 bases; unmatched bases: 7. Germline V gives CDR1 MNHEY, CDR2 SMNVEV (reference sequence). The CDR3 is 15 residues long. CDR3 region: CASSLGAGSGETQYF. The CDR3 nucleotides read TGTGCCAGCAGTTTAGGAGCGGGGAGTGGAGAGACCCAGTACTTC.

The V and J genes are TRBV5-4 and TRBJ1-1, with 9 nucleotides matching TRBD1. V shed 7 bases and J 0 bases; nucleotides not matched to a gene: 10. The CDR3 length is 16 residues. The germline V gene encodes CDR1 SGHNT and CDR2 YYREEE (reference sequence). Here the CDR3 reads CASGMGTGMMNTEAFF. CDR3 DNA sequence: TGTGCCAGCGGAATGGGGACAGGGATGATGAACACTGAAGCTTTCTTT.

The rearrangement links TRBV19 to TRBJ1-2; 9 bases map to TRBD1. Germline trimming cut 6 bases from V and 5 bases from J; bases unmatched to any gene: 7. Germline lookup yields CDR1 LNHDA and CDR2 SQIVND (reference sequence). The CDR3 is 14 residues long. The CDR3 region has the DNA TGTGCCAGTAGGAGGACAGGGGTAGTATATGGCTACACCTTC. Amino acid sequence: CASRRTGVVYGYTF.

J is TRBJ1-1 and V is TRBV28; unclear D gene. The germline V gene encodes CDR1 MDHEN and CDR2 SYDVKM. There are 13 residues in the CDR3. The V and J ends lost 3 bases and 4 bases respectively, with 9 bases between them. Written as DNA, the CDR3 is TGTGCCAGCAGTTTTCCCTTGGCCACTGAAGCTTTCTTT. Amino acids: CASSFPLATEAFF.

The rearrangement joins TRBV28 to TRBJ1-6; the D gene is possibly TRBD1 (5 bases). V was trimmed by 3 bases and J by 10 bases, leaving 13 bases between them. The CDR3 loop spans 14 amino acids. Germline CDR1 MDHEN, CDR2 SYDVKM. This chain's CDR3 is CASSFRGIGSPLHF. The DNA for the CDR3 is TGTGCCAGCAGTTTTCGGGGGATAGGGTCACCCCTCCACTTT.

This clone came up once. CDR3 nucleotides: TGTGCCAGCAGCACGCCTAGACTAGCGGGGGGGTACAATGAGCAGTTCTTC. It translates to CASSTPRLAGGYNEQFF. The chain couples TRBV11-2 to TRBJ2-1, with 14 bases aligning to TRBD2. The length of the CDR3 is 17 residues. With 5 bases clipped from V and 4 bases from J, the junction kept 7 bases outside the gene matches. Germline V gene lookup returns CDR1 SGHAT and CDR2 FQNNGV.